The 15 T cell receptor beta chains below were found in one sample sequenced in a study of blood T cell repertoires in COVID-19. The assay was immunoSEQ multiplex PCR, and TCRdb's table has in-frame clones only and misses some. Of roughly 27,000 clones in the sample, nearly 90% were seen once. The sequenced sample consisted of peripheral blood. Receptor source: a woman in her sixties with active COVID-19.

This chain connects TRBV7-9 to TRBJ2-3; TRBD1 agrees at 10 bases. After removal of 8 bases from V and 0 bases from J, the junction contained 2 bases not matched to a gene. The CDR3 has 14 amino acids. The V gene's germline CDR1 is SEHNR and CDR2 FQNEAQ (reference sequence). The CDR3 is CASRTGGSTDTQYF. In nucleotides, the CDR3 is TGTGCCAGCCGGACAGGGGGGAGCACAGATACGCAGTATTTT. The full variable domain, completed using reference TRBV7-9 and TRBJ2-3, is DTGVSQNPRHKITKRGQNVTFRCDPISEHNRLYWYRQTLGQGPEFLTYFQNEAQLEKSRLLSDRFSAERPKGSFSTLEIQRTEQGDSAMYLCASRTGGSTDTQYFGPGTRLTVL.

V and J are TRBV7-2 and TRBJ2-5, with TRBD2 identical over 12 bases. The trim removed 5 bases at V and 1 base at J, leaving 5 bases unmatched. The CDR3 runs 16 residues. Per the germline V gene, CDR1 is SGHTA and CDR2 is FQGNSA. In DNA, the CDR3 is TGTGCCAGCAGCCCCCGGACTAGCGGGATCCAAGAGACCCAGTACTTC. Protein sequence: CASSPRTSGIQETQYF.

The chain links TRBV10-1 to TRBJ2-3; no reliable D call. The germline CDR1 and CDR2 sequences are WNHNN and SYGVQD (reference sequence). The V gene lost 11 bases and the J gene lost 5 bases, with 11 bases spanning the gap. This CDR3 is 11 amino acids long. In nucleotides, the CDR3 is TGCGCCCCATCCGGTAGAGATACGCAGTATTTT. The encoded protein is CAPSGRDTQYF.

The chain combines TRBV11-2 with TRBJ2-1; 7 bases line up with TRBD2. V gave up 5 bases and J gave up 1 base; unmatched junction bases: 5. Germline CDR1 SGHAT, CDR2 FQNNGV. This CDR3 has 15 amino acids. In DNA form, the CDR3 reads TGTGCCAGCAGCCGGGGAGGGCAGTCCTACAATGAGCAGTTCTTC. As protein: CASSRGGQSYNEQFF.

The CDR3 bases are TGTGCCACCAGTGACGGCGGCTATAAGGACTATGGCTACACCTTC. The encoded protein is CATSDGGYKDYGYTF. The V and J genes are TRBV24-1 and TRBJ1-2; D not resolved. Between the trimmed V and J ends, which lost 4 bases and 3 bases, there was a span of 14 bases. The CDR3 is 15 residues long. Germline assignment: CDR1 KGHDR and CDR2 SFDVKD.

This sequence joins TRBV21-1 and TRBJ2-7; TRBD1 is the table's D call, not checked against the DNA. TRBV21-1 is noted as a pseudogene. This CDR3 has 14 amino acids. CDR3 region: CASSTTGEDYEQYF. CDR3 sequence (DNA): TGTGCCAGCAGCACCACAGGGGAGGATTACGAGCAGTACTTC.

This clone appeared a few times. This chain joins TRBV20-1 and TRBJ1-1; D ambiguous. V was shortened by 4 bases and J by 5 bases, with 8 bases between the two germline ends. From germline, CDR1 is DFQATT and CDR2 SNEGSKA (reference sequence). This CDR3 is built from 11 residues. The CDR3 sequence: CSATPGTEAFF. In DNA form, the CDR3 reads TGCAGTGCTACCCCGGGAACTGAAGCTTTCTTT.

The CDR3 protein is CASSPRGQGAYEQYF. Written as DNA, the CDR3 is TGTGCCAGCAGCCCCCGGGGACAGGGTGCTTACGAGCAGTACTTC. This chain uses TRBV5-5 with TRBJ2-7; 9 bases line up with TRBD1. There are 15 residues in the CDR3. Losses at the gene ends were 4 bases for V and 4 bases for J; bases not matched to a gene: 9. Per the germline V gene, CDR1 is SGHKS and CDR2 is YYEKEE (reference sequence).

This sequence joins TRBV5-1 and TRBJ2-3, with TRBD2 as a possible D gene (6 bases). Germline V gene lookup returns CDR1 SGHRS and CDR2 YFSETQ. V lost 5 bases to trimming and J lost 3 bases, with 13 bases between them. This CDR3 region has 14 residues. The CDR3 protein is CASSPGLATDTQYF. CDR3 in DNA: TGCGCCAGCAGTCCGGGGCTAGCGACAGATACGCAGTATTTT.

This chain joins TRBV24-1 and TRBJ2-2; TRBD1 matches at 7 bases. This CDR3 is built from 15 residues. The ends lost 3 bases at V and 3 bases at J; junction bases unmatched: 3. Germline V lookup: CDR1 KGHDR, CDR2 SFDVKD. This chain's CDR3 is CATSDPGQYTGELFF. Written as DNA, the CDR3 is TGTGCCACCAGTGATCCGGGACAGTACACCGGGGAGCTGTTTTTT.

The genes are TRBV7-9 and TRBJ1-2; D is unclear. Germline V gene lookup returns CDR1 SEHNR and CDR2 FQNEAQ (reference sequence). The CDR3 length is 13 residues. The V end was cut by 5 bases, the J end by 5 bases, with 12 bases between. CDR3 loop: CASSVAGVYGYTF. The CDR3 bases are TGTGCCAGCAGCGTGGCCGGGGTTTATGGCTACACCTTC. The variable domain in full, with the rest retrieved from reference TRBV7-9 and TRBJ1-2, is DTGVSQNPRHKITKRGQNVTFRCDPISEHNRLYWYRQTLGQGPEFLTYFQNEAQLEKSRLLSDRFSAERPKGSFSTLEIQRTEQGDSAMYLCASSVAGVYGYTFGSGTRLTVV.

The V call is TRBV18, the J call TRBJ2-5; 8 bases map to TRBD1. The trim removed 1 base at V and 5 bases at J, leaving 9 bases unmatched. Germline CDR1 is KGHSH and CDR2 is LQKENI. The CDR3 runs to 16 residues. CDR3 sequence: CASSPLGQGSGETQYF. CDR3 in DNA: TGTGCCAGCTCACCACTCGGACAGGGTTCGGGGGAGACCCAGTACTTC. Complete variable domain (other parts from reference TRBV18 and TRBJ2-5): NAGVMQNPRHLVRRRGQEARLRCSPMKGHSHVYWYRQLPEEGLKFMVYLQKENIIDESGMPKERFSAEFPKEGPSILRIQQVVRGDSAAYFCASSPLGQGSGETQYFGPGTRLLVL.

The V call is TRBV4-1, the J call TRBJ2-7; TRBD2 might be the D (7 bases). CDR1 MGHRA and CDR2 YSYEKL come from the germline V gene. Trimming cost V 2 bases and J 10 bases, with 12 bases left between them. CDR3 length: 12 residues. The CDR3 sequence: CASSQIGGDQYF. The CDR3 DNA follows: TGCGCCAGCAGCCAAATAGGGGGGGATCAGTACTTC.

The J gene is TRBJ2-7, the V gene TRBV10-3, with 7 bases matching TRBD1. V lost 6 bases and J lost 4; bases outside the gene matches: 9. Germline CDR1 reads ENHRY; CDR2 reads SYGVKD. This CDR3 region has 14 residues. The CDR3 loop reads CAIRDAQGRYEQYF. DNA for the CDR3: TGTGCCATCAGGGACGCACAGGGGCGGTACGAGCAGTACTTC.

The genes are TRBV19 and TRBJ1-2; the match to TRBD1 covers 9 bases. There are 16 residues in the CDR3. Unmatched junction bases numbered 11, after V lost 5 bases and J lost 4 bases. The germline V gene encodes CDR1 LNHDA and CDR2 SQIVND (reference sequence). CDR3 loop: CASSPNTDRGGYGYTF. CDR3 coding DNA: TGTGCCAGTAGTCCTAACACGGACAGGGGTGGCTATGGCTACACCTTC.